The clone carrying this T cell receptor beta chain showed up just once. The target antigen is unknown. The sample originates from a study of cytomegalovirus exposure and HLA in healthy donors. Primers: 60 Vbeta forward and 13 Jbeta reverse. Clones were sequenced by immunoSEQ multiplex PCR, and TCRdb holds only the in-frame ones, with some missing. The data show under 200,000 clones, around 85% seen once. Unmatched junction bases numbered 13, after V lost 2 bases and J lost 2 bases. This CDR3 spans 18 amino acids. Germline loops: CDR1 SGHRS, CDR2 YFSETQ. Study-wide results and limits: Only CMV serostatus was available as immune exposure information. Common viral pathogens seemed, in a later analysis, to connect with several of the most significant clusters.

The chain is built from TRBV5-1 and TRBJ2-3, with 8 bases matching TRBD2. Sequenced material: PBMCs. This TCR came from a human donor in good health. For the CDR3, the DNA is TGCGCCAGCAGCTTTACTAGCGGAGTGACCAGGAACACAGATACGCAGTATTTT. Amino acids: CASSFTSGVTRNTDTQYF.